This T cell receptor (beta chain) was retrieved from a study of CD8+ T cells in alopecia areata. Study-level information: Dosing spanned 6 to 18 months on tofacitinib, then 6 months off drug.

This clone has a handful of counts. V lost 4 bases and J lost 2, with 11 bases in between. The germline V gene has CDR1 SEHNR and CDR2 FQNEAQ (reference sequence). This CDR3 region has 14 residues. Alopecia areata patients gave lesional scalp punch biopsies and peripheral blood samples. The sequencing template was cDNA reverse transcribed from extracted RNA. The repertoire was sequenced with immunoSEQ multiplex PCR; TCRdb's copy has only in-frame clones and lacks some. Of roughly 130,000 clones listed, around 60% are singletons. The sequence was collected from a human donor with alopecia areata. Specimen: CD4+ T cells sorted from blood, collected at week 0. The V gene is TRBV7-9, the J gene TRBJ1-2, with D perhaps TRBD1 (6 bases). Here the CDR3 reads CASSSGAANYGYTF. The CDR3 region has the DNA TGTGCCAGCAGCTCGGGGGCTGCGAACTATGGCTACACCTTC.